This T cell receptor (beta chain) was sequenced in a study of control samples from healthy donors and cancer patients. This CDR3 is built from 14 residues. The germline gives CDR1 MDHEN, CDR2 SYDVKM. V lost 8 bases to trimming and J lost 4 bases; unmatched junction nucleotides: 9. Using immunoSEQ multiplex PCR, the repertoire was profiled, and TCRdb retains in-frame clones only, with some absent. The data contain more than 150,000 clones, around nine tenths of them seen just once; the ten biggest clones take up roughly 0.7%. The chain couples TRBV28 to TRBJ2-5, with 8 nucleotides matching TRBD1. The receptor was derived from a woman in her 30s in good health. The sequencing input was blood. The CDR3 sequence is CASLPQGAGETQYF. For the CDR3, the DNA is TGTGCCAGCTTGCCTCAGGGGGCTGGAGAGACCCAGTACTTC.